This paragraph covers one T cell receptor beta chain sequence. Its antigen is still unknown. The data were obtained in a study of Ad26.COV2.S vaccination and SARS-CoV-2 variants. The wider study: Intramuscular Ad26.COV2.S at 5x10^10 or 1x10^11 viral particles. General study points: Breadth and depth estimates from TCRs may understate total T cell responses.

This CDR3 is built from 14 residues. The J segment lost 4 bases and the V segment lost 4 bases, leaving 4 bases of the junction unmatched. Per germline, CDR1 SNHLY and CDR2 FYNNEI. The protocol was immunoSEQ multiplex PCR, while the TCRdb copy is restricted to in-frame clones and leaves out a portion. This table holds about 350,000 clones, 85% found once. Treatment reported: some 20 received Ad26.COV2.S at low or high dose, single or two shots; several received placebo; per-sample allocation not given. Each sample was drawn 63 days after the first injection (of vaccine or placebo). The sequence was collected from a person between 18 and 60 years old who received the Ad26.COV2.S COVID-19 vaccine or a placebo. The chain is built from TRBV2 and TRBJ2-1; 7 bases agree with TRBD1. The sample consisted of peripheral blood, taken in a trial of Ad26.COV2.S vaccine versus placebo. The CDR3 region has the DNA TGTGCCAGCAGTGGACAGGGTCCTTACAATGAGCAGTTCTTC. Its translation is CASSGQGPYNEQFF.